This T cell receptor (beta chain) is drawn from a study of blood T cell repertoires in COVID-19. Authors' processing steps: By means of reference gene primer amplification, nucleated cell counts were estimated. Sequenced by immunoSEQ multiplex PCR; TCRdb stores in-frame clones only, minus some. That table supplies the V and J calls and clone size; D and trimming were determined from the DNA. The sample has 140,000 to 150,000 clones, approximately 91% seen once; the top ten hold 1.5% to 2%. This clone was counted a single time. CDR3 length: 15 amino acids. Germline values: CDR1 SNHLY, CDR2 FYNNEI. The V gene lost 6 bases and the J gene lost 3 bases, with 16 bases spanning the gap.

The sample comprised peripheral blood. The source is a man between 70 and 80 years old with acute or convalescent COVID-19. This chain links TRBV2 with TRBJ2-3; maybe TRBD1 (5 bases). The DNA of the CDR3 is TGTGCCAGCAGCTTGCAGGGTTCCCCAACAGATACGCAGTATTTT. This gives the protein CASSLQGSPTDTQYF. Based on the CDR3 plus reference TRBV2 and TRBJ2-3, the full variable domain is EPEVTQTPSHQVTQMGQEVILRCVPISNHLYFYWYRQILGQKVEFLVSFYNNEISEKSEIFDDQFSVERPDGSNFTLKIRSTKLEDSAMYFCASSLQGSPTDTQYFGPGTRLTVL.